The 28 T cell receptor beta chains reported below all come from one sample, sequenced in a study of blood T cell repertoires in COVID-19. The table came from immunoSEQ multiplex PCR; TCRdb's copy has only in-frame clones and leaves some out. The data contain fewer than 200,000 clones, less than 90% of them seen just once; the ten biggest clones take up around 4.8%. The sample taken for sequencing was PBMCs or T cells enriched from blood (not recorded which). The receptors come from a woman aged 50 to 60 who had recovered from COVID-19.

The chain is built from TRBV5-1 and TRBJ2-1; 9 bases match TRBD2. This CDR3 spans 18 amino acids. V gave up 0 bases and J gave up 3 bases; unmatched junction bases: 10. Looked up from germline, CDR1 is SGHRS and CDR2 is YFSETQ. CDR3 loop: CASSLGLAGRDLYNEQFF. CDR3 nucleotide sequence: TGCGCCAGCAGCTTGGGGCTAGCGGGGCGGGACCTCTACAATGAGCAGTTCTTC.

The genes are TRBV3-1 (or the pseudogene TRBV3-2) and TRBJ1-5, with 8 bases that match TRBD1. Germline values: CDR1 LGHDT, CDR2 YNNKEL (reference sequence). This CDR3 spans 14 amino acids. V dropped 4 bases and J dropped 4; count of bases not matched to a gene: 3. The DNA for the CDR3 is TGTGCCAGCAGCCGGACAGGGAATAATCAGCCCCAGCATTTT. As protein: CASSRTGNNQPQHF.

Only a few counts were recorded for this clone. The rearrangement uses TRBV14 and TRBJ2-7; TRBD2 matches at 8 bases. Germline V CDR1 and CDR2: SGHDN, FVKESK. The CDR3 is 14 residues long. V gave up 2 bases and J gave up 0 bases; unmatched junction bases: 0. The CDR3 nucleotides read TGTGCCAGCAGCCAACGGGGGGGCTCCTACGAGCAGTACGTC. As protein: CASSQRGGSYEQYV.

CDR3 in DNA: TGTGCCAGCAGCTTAGATCAGGGGTTTGCCGGGGAGCTGTTTTTT. Translated: CASSLDQGFAGELFF. This sequence joins TRBV11-2 and TRBJ2-2; tentative D call: TRBD1 (6 bases). CDR3 length: 15 amino acids. Per germline, CDR1 SGHAT and CDR2 FQNNGV. Trimming stripped 0 bases from V and 6 bases from J, with 11 bases between.

A few counts support this clone. The chain joins TRBV4-1 to TRBJ1-2; 9 bases fit TRBD1. Germline CDR1 MGHRA, CDR2 YSYEKL. V shed 0 bases, J shed 6 bases, and the junction held 5 bases outside the gene matches. The CDR3 is 15 residues long. Here the CDR3 reads CASSQDRDRVNGYTF. CDR3 coding DNA: TGCGCCAGCAGCCAAGATCGGGACAGGGTGAATGGCTACACCTTC.

The chain is built from TRBV5-6 and TRBJ1-3, with D hard to call. V was cut by 4 bases and J by 0 bases, with 11 bases left in between. The germline CDR1 and CDR2 sequences are SGHDT and YYEEEE. The CDR3 covers 15 residues. The CDR3 DNA is TGTGCCAGCAGCCCCTCTTACTCCTCTGGAAACACCATATATTTT. Protein sequence: CASSPSYSSGNTIYF.

This clone was seen a few times. The gene calls are TRBV13 and TRBJ1-3; D call uncertain. Deletions cut 1 base from V and 0 bases from J, with 13 bases between. The CDR3 spans 17 residues. Germline lookup yields CDR1 PRHDT and CDR2 FYEKMQ (reference sequence). CDR3 sequence: CASSLVSRRNSGNTIYF. Written as DNA, the CDR3 is TGTGCCAGCAGCTTAGTCAGTCGGAGAAACTCTGGAAACACCATATATTTT. Full variable domain (missing parts from reference TRBV13 and TRBJ1-3): AAGVIQSPRHLIKEKRETATLKCYPIPRHDTVYWYQQGPGQDPQFLISFYEKMQSDKGSIPDRFSAQQFSDYHSELNMSSLELGDSALYFCASSLVSRRNSGNTIYFGEGSWLTVV.

The chain carries TRBV7-8 and TRBJ1-1; the D gene is possibly TRBD1 (6 bases). Trimming shortened V by 5 bases and J by 4 bases, and 17 bases separated the two germline ends. The CDR3 spans 15 residues. Germline CDR1 and CDR2: SGHVS and FQNEAQ. The CDR3 DNA sequence: TGTGCCAGCAGCCAAAGTACAGGGAGGGTCACTGAAGCTTTCTTT. Amino acids: CASSQSTGRVTEAFF.

This chain uses TRBV29-1 with TRBJ2-1, with TRBD2 identical over 9 bases. With V trimmed by 7 bases and J by 9 bases, 10 bases remained unmatched. Germline V gene lookup returns CDR1 SQVTM and CDR2 ANQGSEA. The CDR3 length is 13 residues. CDR3 nucleotide sequence: TGCAGCGCCACAGTAGCGGGGGAGGGTGAGCAGTTCTTC. Protein sequence: CSATVAGEGEQFF.

The chain is built from TRBV7-3 and TRBJ1-6; 7 bases match TRBD1. After removal of 1 base from V and 9 bases from J, the junction contained 0 bases not matched to a gene. This CDR3 region has 13 residues. Germline-derived CDR1 and CDR2 are SGHTA and FQGTGA. The DNA for the CDR3 is TGTGCCAGCAGCTTAAACAGGGGTTCACCCCTCCACTTT. This codes for CASSLNRGSPLHF.

The J gene is TRBJ2-3, the V gene TRBV4-1, with TRBD2 matching over 13 bases. The CDR3 length is 16 residues. V trimming: 4 bases; J trimming: 5 bases; junction bases outside the gene matches: 6. CDR1 MGHRA and CDR2 YSYEKL come from the germline V gene. The chain's CDR3 is CASSPYGLAGVDTQYF. In nucleotides, the CDR3 is TGCGCCAGCAGCCCTTATGGACTAGCGGGGGTAGATACGCAGTATTTT.

The rearrangement links TRBV27 to TRBJ2-1; D is uncertain. Between the trimmed V and J ends, which lost 4 bases and 0 bases, there was a span of 7 bases. The CDR3 loop spans 14 amino acids. In germline, CDR1 is MNHEY, CDR2 SMNVEV (reference sequence). CDR3 region: CASSSFSSYNEQFF. The CDR3 nucleotides read TGTGCCAGCAGTTCCTTTAGCTCCTACAATGAGCAGTTCTTC.

The chain has TRBV12-3 or TRBV12-4 and TRBJ1-5, with TRBD1 matching 7 bases. After removal of 6 bases from V and 4 bases from J, the junction contained 3 bases not matched to a gene. This CDR3 contains 13 residues. The chain's CDR3 is CASRSQGNQPQHF. The CDR3 DNA reads TGTGCCAGCAGATCACAGGGGAATCAGCCCCAGCATTTT.

The J gene is TRBJ2-2, the V gene TRBV5-4; D gene uncertain. The CDR3 has 14 amino acids. V was trimmed by 0 bases and J by 3 bases, leaving 6 bases between them. Germline lookup yields CDR1 SGHNT and CDR2 YYREEE (reference sequence). The CDR3 DNA is TGTGCCAGCAGCTTGGTCACATACACCGGGGAGCTGTTTTTT. This encodes CASSLVTYTGELFF. The complete variable domain, with remaining parts taken from reference TRBV5-4 and TRBJ2-2, reads ETGVTQSPTHLIKTRGQQVTLRCSSQSGHNTVSWYQQALGQGPQFIFQYYREEENGRGNFPPRFSGLQFPNYSSELNVNALELDDSALYLCASSLVTYTGELFFGEGSRLTVL.

This chain joins TRBV5-1 and TRBJ1-4; a possible D gene is TRBD1 (6 bases). The CDR3 totals 14 residues. V lost 5 bases, J lost 2 bases, and 10 bases lay in between. CDR1 is SGHRS, CDR2 YFSETQ, per germline. The chain's CDR3 is CASRQGSTNEKLFF. CDR3 bases: TGCGCCAGCAGGCAGGGGAGTACTAATGAAAAACTGTTTTTT.

The rearrangement links TRBV9 to TRBJ1-6; 8 bases fit TRBD1. V lost 0 bases and J lost 12; bases outside the gene matches: 11. Per the germline V gene, CDR1 is SGDLS and CDR2 is YYNGEE. The CDR3 is 16 amino acids. CDR3 in amino acids: CASSVGSSGGLGPLHF. The CDR3 DNA sequence: TGTGCCAGCAGCGTAGGATCGTCAGGGGGCTTGGGACCCCTCCACTTT.

The rearrangement links TRBV29-1 to TRBJ2-3; tentatively, D is TRBD1 (6 bases). This CDR3 contains 14 residues. Germline V CDR1 and CDR2: SQVTM, ANQGSEA. Deletions cut 7 bases from V and 1 base from J, with 15 bases between. The CDR3 here is CSAVRDIGTDTQYF. CDR3 DNA sequence: TGCAGCGCCGTCCGGGACATAGGCACAGATACGCAGTATTTT.

This chain links TRBV6-6 with TRBJ2-7, with 8 bases matching TRBD1. V lost 7 bases to trimming and J lost 3 bases; unmatched junction nucleotides: 5. The CDR3 extends over 13 amino acids. Germline V lookup: CDR1 MNHNY, CDR2 SVGAGI (reference sequence). The CDR3 loop reads CASTSTGDYEQYV. The DNA for the CDR3 is TGTGCCAGCACCTCGACAGGGGACTACGAGCAGTACGTC.

The chain recombines TRBV5-8 with TRBJ1-5; D is perhaps TRBD1 (6 bases). Germline loops: CDR1 SGHTS, CDR2 YDEGEE. The ends were cut back, 4 bases at V and 6 bases at J, with 17 bases in the middle. There are 15 residues in the CDR3. CDR3 amino acids: CASSRSGGYPQPQHF. CDR3 in DNA: TGTGCCAGCAGCCGCAGCGGGGGCTATCCTCAGCCCCAGCATTTT.

The chain employs TRBV25-1 and TRBJ2-2, with 7 bases aligning to TRBD1. J was trimmed by 5 bases and V by 4 bases; bases with no gene match: 4. The CDR3 extends over 14 amino acids. CDR1 is MGHDK, CDR2 SYGVNS, per germline. As DNA, the CDR3 is TGTGCCAGCAGTGGGGGACAGAAAACCGGGGAGCTGTTTTTT. It specifies CASSGGQKTGELFF.

The chain is built from TRBV6-5 and TRBJ1-6; D might be TRBD1 (6 bases). The CDR3 consists of 14 residues. V lost 0 bases, J lost 10 bases, and 10 bases lay in between. The germline V gene has CDR1 MNHEY and CDR2 SVGAGI. The CDR3, as DNA: TGTGCCAGCAGTTACTCTACAGGGTCCTCACCCCTCCACTTT. Translated: CASSYSTGSSPLHF.

The rearrangement uses TRBV18 and TRBJ2-1, with 8 bases that match TRBD1. This CDR3 has 16 amino acids. V gave up 1 base and J gave up 4 bases; unmatched junction bases: 6. Germline-derived CDR1 and CDR2 are KGHSH and LQKENI. The DNA for the CDR3 is TGTGCCAGCTCACCACGACAGGGGAGGACTTACAATGAGCAGTTCTTC. Amino acids: CASSPRQGRTYNEQFF.

The V gene is TRBV5-6, the J gene TRBJ1-1; D unclear. The V gene's germline CDR1 is SGHDT and CDR2 YYEEEE. The CDR3 extends over 15 amino acids. V lost 3 bases to trimming and J lost 7 bases, with 19 bases between them. The CDR3 sequence is CASSYPNERSVEAFF. The CDR3 DNA follows: TGTGCCAGCAGCTACCCGAACGAGCGCTCGGTTGAAGCTTTCTTT.

This clone showed up just once. V gene TRBV24-1 combines with J gene TRBJ2-5; 10 bases agree with TRBD2. V dropped 9 bases and J dropped 5; count of bases not matched to a gene: 8. The CDR3 is 14 residues long. Germline values: CDR1 KGHDR, CDR2 SFDVKD. This CDR3 reads CATRSSGSSETQYF. The CDR3 DNA sequence: TGTGCCACCCGCTCTAGCGGGAGTTCGGAGACCCAGTACTTC.

This chain links TRBV24-1 with TRBJ2-2; TRBD1 matches 7 bases. The CDR3 totals 16 residues. The germline V gene has CDR1 KGHDR and CDR2 SFDVKD. Trimming cost V 2 bases and J 1 base; bases outside gene matches: 3. As DNA, the CDR3 is TGTGCCACCAGTGATTCGGGACAGCAGAACACCGGGGAGCTGTTTTTT. Protein product: CATSDSGQQNTGELFF.

This chain uses TRBV7-2 with TRBJ1-2, with D unresolved. Per germline, CDR1 SGHTA and CDR2 FQGNSA. V lost 5 bases and J lost 3, with 7 bases in between. The length of the CDR3 is 12 residues. CDR3 sequence: CASSLSHYGYTF. In nucleotides, the CDR3 is TGTGCCAGCAGCCTATCCCACTATGGCTACACCTTC.

The gene calls are TRBV5-6 and TRBJ2-2; TRBD1 is a possible D gene (6 bases). Germline CDR1 is SGHDT and CDR2 is YYEEEE. V was clipped by 1 base and J by 1 base, with 11 bases between them. CDR3 length: 16 residues. CDR3 nucleotide sequence: TGTGCCAGCAGCTTGTGGCAGGGACAGAACACCGGGGAGCTGTTTTTT. Translating it yields CASSLWQGQNTGELFF.

The chain uses TRBV18 and TRBJ1-3; D possibly corresponds to TRBD1 (5 bases). Germline loops: CDR1 KGHSH, CDR2 LQKENI. The ends were cut back, 4 bases at V and 4 bases at J, with 17 bases in the middle. The CDR3 covers 16 residues. The CDR3 here is CASSRTPSGRGNTIYF. The CDR3 nucleotides read TGTGCCAGCTCACGGACACCATCCGGTCGGGGAAACACCATATATTTT.